Listed here are 11 T cell receptor beta chains from one sample, sequenced in a study of T-cell memory formation after mild COVID-19. TCRdb called the 5' RACE reads again in MiXCR, with one record for every CDR3 protein. The sample yields 85,000 to 130,000 distinct CDR3 sequences, roughly 12% seen once. The sequenced sample consisted of PBMCs or a T cell subset sorted from them (not recorded which). The receptors derive from an adult woman who had mild COVID-19 (a few samples of this study predate the infection). Cell type and time point are not known.

This clonotype was counted between two and nine times. This chain's CDR3 is CASSLGTGGVYEQYF. The CDR3 DNA is TGCGCCAGCAGCCTTGGGACAGGGGGCGTATACGAGCAGTACTTC. V usage is TRBV4-3 and J usage is TRBJ2-7; 12 nucleotides align to TRBD1. CDR1 is LGHNA and CDR2 is YSLEER in the germline V gene. The junction had 5 bases not matched to a gene; V was cut back by 4 bases and J by 4 bases. The CDR3 spans 15 residues.

V and J are TRBV12-3 or TRBV12-4 and TRBJ2-1; no clear D gene. The CDR3 contains 10 residues. V shed 7 bases and J shed 5 bases, with 3 bases lying between them. CDR3 sequence reads: CASKDNEQFF. CDR3 bases: TGTGCCAGCAAAGACAATGAGCAGTTCTTC.

This clonotype was seen ten or more times. CDR3 protein: CASSFQRGETQYF. CDR3 DNA: TGCGCCAGCAGCTTCCAGAGAGGAGAGACCCAGTACTTC. The chain employs TRBV5-1 and TRBJ2-5; D is unresolved. CDR3 size: 13 residues. Germline CDR1 and CDR2: SGHRS and YFSETQ. The V gene lost 2 bases and the J gene lost 4 bases, with 9 bases spanning the gap.

The V call is TRBV6-5, the J call TRBJ1-2; 7 bases line up with TRBD1. CDR3 length: 16 amino acids. CDR1 is MNHEY and CDR2 is SVGAGI in the germline V gene. Trimming at V came to 0 bases and at J to 0 bases, leaving 4 bases not matched to a gene. CDR3 loop: CASSYSWDRSNYGYTF. The CDR3 coding sequence is TGTGCCAGCAGTTACTCCTGGGACAGATCTAACTATGGCTACACCTTC.

This clonotype showed up just a few times. V gene TRBV7-9 combines with J gene TRBJ2-7; tentatively, D is TRBD1 (6 bases). The CDR3 has 19 amino acids. Germline assignment: CDR1 SEHNR and CDR2 FQNEAQ (reference sequence). V gave up 0 bases and J gave up 2 bases, with 23 bases separating them. The CDR3 nucleotides are TGTGCCAGCAGCTTAGCACTCTTAGGTCATCAGGGGCATACCTACGAGCAGTACTTC. Amino acid sequence: CASSLALLGHQGHTYEQYF.

The chain's CDR3 is CASSPSGVYEQYF. DNA of the CDR3: TGTGCCAGCAGCCCGAGCGGAGTCTACGAGCAGTACTTC. The chain combines TRBV12-3 or TRBV12-4 with TRBJ2-7, with a tentative D call TRBD2 (5 bases). V lost 6 bases to trimming and J lost 3 bases, with 12 bases between them. The CDR3 is 13 amino acids.

This clonotype was counted at least ten times. The CDR3 sequence is CASSSSSGGITDTQYF. The CDR3 region has the DNA TGTGCCAGCAGTTCCTCTAGCGGGGGAATCACAGATACGCAGTATTTT. The gene calls are TRBV12-3 or TRBV12-4 and TRBJ2-3, with TRBD2 identical over 10 bases. The junction had 6 bases not matched to a gene; V was cut back by 4 bases and J by 2 bases. The CDR3 spans 16 residues.

This clonotype came up a few times. This sequence joins TRBV5-4 and TRBJ2-7; 7 bases align to TRBD2. The CDR3 runs 13 residues. V gave up 1 base and J gave up 3 bases; unmatched junction bases: 1. CDR1 is SGHNT and CDR2 is YYREEE in the germline V gene (reference sequence). The CDR3 DNA sequence: TGTGCCAGCAGCTTGCTAGCGGACTACGAGCAGTACTTC. As protein: CASSLLADYEQYF.

The chain is built from TRBV29-1 and TRBJ2-7, with D perhaps assigned TRBD1 or TRBD2 (5 bases each). Per germline, CDR1 SQVTM and CDR2 ANQGSEA. V was clipped by 1 base and J by 1 base, with 17 bases between them. This CDR3 is 16 amino acids long. CDR3 sequence (DNA): TGCAGCGTTGAAGCTTACTTGGGACGGGGTTCCTACGAGCAGTACTTC. Translation: CSVEAYLGRGSYEQYF.

This chain connects TRBV10-3 to TRBJ2-5, with 8 bases matching TRBD2. The CDR3 is 11 residues long. Germline loops: CDR1 ENHRY, CDR2 SYGVKD. With V trimmed by 11 bases and J by 5 bases, 4 bases remained unmatched. The CDR3 is CALKRGETQYF. The CDR3 coding sequence is TGTGCCTTAAAGCGGGGGGAGACCCAGTACTTC.

This chain links TRBV7-2 with TRBJ2-7, with D perhaps matching TRBD1 (5 bases). The CDR3 is 15 residues long. Germline V lookup: CDR1 SGHTA, CDR2 FQGNSA. V was trimmed by 1 base and J by 5 bases, leaving 15 bases between them. The CDR3 DNA is TGTGCCAGCAGCTTAGTCTACTCAGGGAATAACGAGCAGTACTTC. Translating gives CASSLVYSGNNEQYF.